This entry concerns a single TCR beta chain. The target antigen is unknown. Next came a second PCR, run for about 6 to 11 cycles, which used a sample-barcoded 5' primer along with a J-beta primer mix. TCRdb reanalysed the 5' RACE reads using MiXCR and keeps one entry per CDR3 protein. The profile shows roughly 1,800,000 distinct CDR3 sequences, around half of them singletons. These data are taken from a study of blood T cells in healthy people across ages. Study results and limitations: A strong correlation was found between TCR beta diversity and the percentage of naive T cells. Diversity estimated from one million T cells was considered an underestimate.

The source is a woman aged 40-49 years in good health. Sequencing was done on a sample of blood.

The CDR3 region is CASSSQGPGEQYF. The DNA of the CDR3 is TGTGCCAGCAGTTCTCAGGGTCCGGGCGAGCAGTACTTC. The genes are TRBV11-2 and TRBJ2-4; the D gene is possibly TRBD1 (5 bases). The J call may be faulty, since TRBJ2-7 better matches the DNA end. The germline CDR1 and CDR2 sequences are SGHAT and FQNNGV. The CDR3 has 13 residues.